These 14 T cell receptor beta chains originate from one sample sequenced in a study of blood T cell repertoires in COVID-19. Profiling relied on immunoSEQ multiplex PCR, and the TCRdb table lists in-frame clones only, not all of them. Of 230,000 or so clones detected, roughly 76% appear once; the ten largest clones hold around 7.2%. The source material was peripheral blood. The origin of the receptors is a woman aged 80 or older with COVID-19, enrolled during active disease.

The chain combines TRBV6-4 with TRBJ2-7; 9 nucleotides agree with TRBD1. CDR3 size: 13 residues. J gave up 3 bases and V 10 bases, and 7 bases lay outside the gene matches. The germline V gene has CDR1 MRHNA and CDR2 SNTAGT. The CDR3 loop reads CANAGTGIYEQYF. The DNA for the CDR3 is TGTGCCAACGCCGGGACAGGGATCTACGAGCAGTACTTC.

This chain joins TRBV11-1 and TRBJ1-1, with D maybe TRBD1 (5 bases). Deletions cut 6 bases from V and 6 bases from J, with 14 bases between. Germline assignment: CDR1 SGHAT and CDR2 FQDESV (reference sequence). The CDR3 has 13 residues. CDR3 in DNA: TGTGCCAGCAGGCCTGACCTCAGGGCTGAAGCTTTCTTT. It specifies CASRPDLRAEAFF.

For the CDR3, the DNA is TGTGCCAGCAGTGAAAGGCAGGGCGGATGGGGCTACACCTTC. Protein: CASSERQGGWGYTF. V and J are TRBV6-1 and TRBJ1-2, with D perhaps matching TRBD1 (5 bases). This CDR3 has 14 residues. The V end lost 2 bases, the J end lost 8 bases, and 15 bases lay between the germline ends. Germline V gives CDR1 MNHNS, CDR2 SASEGT.

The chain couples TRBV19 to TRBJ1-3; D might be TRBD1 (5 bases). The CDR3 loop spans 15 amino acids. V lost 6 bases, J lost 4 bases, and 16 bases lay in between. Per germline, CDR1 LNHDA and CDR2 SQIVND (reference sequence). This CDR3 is CASRIGDSPGNTIYF. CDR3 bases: TGTGCCAGTAGGATCGGAGACAGCCCAGGAAACACCATATATTTT.

CDR3 region: CASTGQPSSSPLHF. The CDR3 nucleotides read TGTGCCAGCACCGGACAGCCCTCAAGTTCACCCCTCCACTTT. V and J are TRBV25-1 and TRBJ1-6, with a weak D call TRBD1 (6 bases). V lost 7 bases, J lost 9 bases, and 16 bases lay in between. This CDR3 region has 14 residues. The germline V gene encodes CDR1 MGHDK and CDR2 SYGVNS.

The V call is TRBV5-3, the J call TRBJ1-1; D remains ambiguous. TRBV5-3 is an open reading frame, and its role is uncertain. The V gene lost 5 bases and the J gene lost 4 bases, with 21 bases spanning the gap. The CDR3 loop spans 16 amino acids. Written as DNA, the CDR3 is TGTGCCAGAAGGGATGGAACCAGGCACCGGGGCACTGAAGCTTTCTTT. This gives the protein CARRDGTRHRGTEAFF.

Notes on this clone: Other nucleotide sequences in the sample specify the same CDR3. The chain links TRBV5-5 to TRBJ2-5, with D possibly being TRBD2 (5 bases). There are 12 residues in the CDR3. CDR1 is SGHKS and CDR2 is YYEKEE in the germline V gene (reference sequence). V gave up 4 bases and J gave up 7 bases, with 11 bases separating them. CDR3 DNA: TGTGCCAGCAGCCCGGAGGTGGGGACCCAGTACTTC. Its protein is CASSPEVGTQYF.

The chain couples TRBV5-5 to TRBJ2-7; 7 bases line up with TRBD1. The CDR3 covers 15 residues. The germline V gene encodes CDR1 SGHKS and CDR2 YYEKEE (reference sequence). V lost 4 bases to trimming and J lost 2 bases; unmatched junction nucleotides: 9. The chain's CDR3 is CASSTNTGQTYEQYF. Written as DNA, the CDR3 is TGTGCCAGCAGCACTAATACGGGACAGACCTACGAGCAGTACTTC.

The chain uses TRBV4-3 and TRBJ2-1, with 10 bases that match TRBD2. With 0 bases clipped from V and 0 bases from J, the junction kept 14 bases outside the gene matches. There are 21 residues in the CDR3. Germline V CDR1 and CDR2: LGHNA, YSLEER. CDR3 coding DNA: TGCGCCAGCAGCCAAGATCTAATTCTAGCGGGGGAATTGAGCTCCTACAATGAGCAGTTCTTC. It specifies CASSQDLILAGELSSYNEQFF.

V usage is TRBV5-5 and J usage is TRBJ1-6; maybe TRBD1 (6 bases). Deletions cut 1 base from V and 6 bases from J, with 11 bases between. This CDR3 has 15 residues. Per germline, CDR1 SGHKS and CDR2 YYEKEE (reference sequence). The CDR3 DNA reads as TGTGCCAGCAGCTTGTTGGACAGACCTAATTCACCCCTCCACTTT. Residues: CASSLLDRPNSPLHF.

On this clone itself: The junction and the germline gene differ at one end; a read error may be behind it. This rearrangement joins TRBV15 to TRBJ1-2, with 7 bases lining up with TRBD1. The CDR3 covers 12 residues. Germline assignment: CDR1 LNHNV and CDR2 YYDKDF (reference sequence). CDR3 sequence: CATSRDKGQLAF. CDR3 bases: TGTGCCACCAGCAGAGATAAGGGACAGCTCGCCTTC.

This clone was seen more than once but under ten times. CDR3 DNA sequence: TGCGCCAGCAGCCACGGGAGGTCCTCCTACAATGAGCAGTTCTTC. This codes for CASSHGRSSYNEQFF. The J gene is TRBJ2-1, the V gene TRBV5-1, with 7 bases that match TRBD2. The CDR3 runs to 15 residues. V shed 4 bases, J shed 0 bases, and the junction held 4 bases outside the gene matches. Germline values: CDR1 SGHRS, CDR2 YFSETQ.

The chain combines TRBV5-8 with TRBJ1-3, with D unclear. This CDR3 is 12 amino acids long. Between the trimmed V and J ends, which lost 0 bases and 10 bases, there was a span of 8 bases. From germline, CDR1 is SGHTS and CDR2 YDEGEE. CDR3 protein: CASSLGHTTIYF. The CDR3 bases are TGTGCCAGCAGCTTGGGACACACGACCATATATTTT. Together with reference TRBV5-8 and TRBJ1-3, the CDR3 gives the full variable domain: EAGVTQSPTHLIKTRGQQATLRCSPISGHTSVYWYQQALGLGLQFLLWYDEGEERNRGNFPPRFSGRQFPNYSSELNVNALELEDSALYLCASSLGHTTIYFGEGSWLTVV.

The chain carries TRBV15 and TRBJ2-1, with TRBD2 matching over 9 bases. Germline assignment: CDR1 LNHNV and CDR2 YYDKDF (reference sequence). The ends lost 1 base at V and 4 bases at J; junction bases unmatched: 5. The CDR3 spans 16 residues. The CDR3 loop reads CATSRVAGDLYNEQFF. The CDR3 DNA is TGTGCCACCAGCAGAGTAGCGGGGGACCTATACAATGAGCAGTTCTTC.